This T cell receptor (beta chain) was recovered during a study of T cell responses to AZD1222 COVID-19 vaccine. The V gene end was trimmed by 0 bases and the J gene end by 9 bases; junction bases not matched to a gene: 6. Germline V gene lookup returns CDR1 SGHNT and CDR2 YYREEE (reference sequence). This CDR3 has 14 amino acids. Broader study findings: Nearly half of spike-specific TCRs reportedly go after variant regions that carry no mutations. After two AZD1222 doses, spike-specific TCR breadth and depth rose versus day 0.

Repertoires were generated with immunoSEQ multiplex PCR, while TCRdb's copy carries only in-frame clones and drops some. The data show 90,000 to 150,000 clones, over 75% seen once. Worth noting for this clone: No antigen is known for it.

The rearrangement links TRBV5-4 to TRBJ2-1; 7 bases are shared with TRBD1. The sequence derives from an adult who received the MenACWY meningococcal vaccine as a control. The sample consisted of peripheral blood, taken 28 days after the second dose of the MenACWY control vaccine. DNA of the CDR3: TGTGCCAGCAGCTTGGGACAGGGTTATCTTGAGCAGTTCTTC. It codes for CASSLGQGYLEQFF.